These T cell receptor beta chains were read from a single sample in a study of cytomegalovirus exposure and HLA in healthy donors. Sequencing was performed with immunoSEQ multiplex PCR; in TCRdb, only in-frame clones are kept and a portion is missing. Seen here are approximately 150,000 clones, more than 80% observed once, and the top ten hold approximately 7%. Sequenced input: PBMCs. Receptors were obtained from a woman aged 25 to 39 in good health and CMV-seropositive. Both conserved end residues are trimmed from each CDR3.

CDR3: ASSLRGGEQY; V: TRBV28; J: TRBJ2-7
CDR3: ASSSQGDRNNYGYT; V: TRBV7-9; J: TRBJ1-2
CDR3: ASSENGQGAGGYT; V: TRBV6-1; J: TRBJ1-2
CDR3: SGMGGTFQETQY; V: TRBV29-1; J: TRBJ2-5
CDR3: ASGQIYGYT; V: TRBV30; J: TRBJ1-2
CDR3: AILGQGSTEAF; V: TRBV10-3; J: TRBJ1-1
CDR3: ASSLYGRGASEQY; V: TRBV28; J: TRBJ2-7
CDR3: ASTTRIAGGFGNEQF; V: TRBV19; J: TRBJ2-1
CDR3: ASRPGQGTYEQY; V: TRBV5-1; J: TRBJ2-7
CDR3: ASSIRVQGQPQH; V: TRBV5-8; J: TRBJ1-5
CDR3: ASSYDFSGNTIY; V: TRBV6-5; J: TRBJ1-3
CDR3: ASRGLGNEQF; V: TRBV19; J: TRBJ2-1
CDR3: ASSIGGQRMTEAF; V: TRBV19; J: TRBJ1-1
CDR3: ASSSPGQGRSTEAF; V: TRBV19; J: TRBJ1-1
CDR3: ASSFLGTAPQETQY; V: TRBV11-2; J: TRBJ2-5
CDR3: ASSSEQGFRTEAF; V: TRBV6-4; J: TRBJ1-1
CDR3: ASSLALRVVIQPQH; V: TRBV5-6; J: TRBJ1-5
CDR3: SARERRTQY; V: TRBV20-1; J: TRBJ2-5
CDR3: ASSGQGNYEQY; V: TRBV2; J: TRBJ2-7
CDR3: ASSIGVGQFSNQPQH; V: TRBV19; J: TRBJ1-5
CDR3: ASRDSGNHLYT; V: TRBV7-3; J: TRBJ1-2
CDR3: ASSLGLAGVDTSTDTQY; V: TRBV28; J: TRBJ2-3
CDR3: ASSQASLATNEKLF; V: TRBV4-3; J: TRBJ1-4